The rows below give T cell receptor beta chains drawn from one sample of a study of identifying expanded T cells in peripheral blood. The table came from immunoSEQ multiplex PCR; TCRdb's copy has only in-frame clones and leaves some out. The table includes 97,000 or so clones, about 91% detected once. Sequencing input: blood. The receptor set was obtained from a person aged 18 to 69 in good health. Both conserved end residues are part of each CDR3. A row's size may be missing; if present it is once, few, many or a size class.

v_gene	j_gene	abundance	CDR3aa
TRBV5-1	TRBJ1-6	.	CASSTSGTGSSPLHF
TRBV7-6	TRBJ2-6	.	CASSTGTGANVLTF
TRBV4-1	TRBJ2-1	.	CASSPGLAGGAYNEQFF
TRBV5-4	TRBJ1-2	.	CASSLPIDFTDGYTF
TRBV6-5	TRBJ1-6	.	CASSFDIYNSPLHF
TRBV5-1	TRBJ2-5	.	CASSQPTQETQYF
TRBV28	TRBJ1-1	.	CASTLRGRGTEAFF
TRBV9	TRBJ1-1	.	CASSVSGGNTEAFF
TRBV19	TRBJ1-1	once	CASSMRQVRMNTEAFF
TRBV5-6	TRBJ2-7	once	CASSQGVGGNEQYF
TRBV11-2	TRBJ2-3	.	CASSLTGDTQYF
TRBV6-5	TRBJ1-2	.	CASSQLSQGGYTF
TRBV28	TRBJ1-1	.	CASSSLSTANSEAFF
TRBV9	TRBJ1-3	.	CASSGPGQGSEAIYF
TRBV2	TRBJ2-1	.	CASRQTSANEQFF
TRBV11-2	TRBJ2-6	.	CASSLDSAGLRNVLTF